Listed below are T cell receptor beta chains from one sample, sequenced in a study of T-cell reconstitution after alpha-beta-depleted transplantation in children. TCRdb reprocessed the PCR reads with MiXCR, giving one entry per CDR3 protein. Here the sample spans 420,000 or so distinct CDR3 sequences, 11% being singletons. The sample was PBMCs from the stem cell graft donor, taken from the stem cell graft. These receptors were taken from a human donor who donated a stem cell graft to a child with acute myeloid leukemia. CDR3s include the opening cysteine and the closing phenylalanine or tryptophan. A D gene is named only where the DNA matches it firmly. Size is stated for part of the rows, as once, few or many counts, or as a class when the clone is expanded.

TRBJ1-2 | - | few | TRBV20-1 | TGCAGTGCTAGACCATCCGTTGTGGGGAACTATGGCTACACCTTC | CSARPSVVGNYGYTF
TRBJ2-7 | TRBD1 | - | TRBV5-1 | TGCGCCAGCAGCCTCCGACAGGGGGCTTTCCACGAGCAGTACTTC | CASSLRQGAFHEQYF
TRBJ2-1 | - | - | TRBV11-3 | TGTGCCAGCAGCCCCCAAGCAGGGTTCAATGAGCAGTTCTTC | CASSPQAGFNEQFF
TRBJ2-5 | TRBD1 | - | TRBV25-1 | TGTGCCAGCAGTGAGCCACAGGGGGGAGGAGAGACCCAGTACTTC | CASSEPQGGGETQYF
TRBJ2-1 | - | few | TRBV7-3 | TGTGCCAGCAGCCTCCCGGGCCACGAGCAGTTCTTC | CASSLPGHEQFF
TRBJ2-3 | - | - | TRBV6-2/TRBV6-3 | TGTGCCAGCACTGCGAGGCTAGGCAGCACAGATACGCAGTATTTT | CASTARLGSTDTQYF
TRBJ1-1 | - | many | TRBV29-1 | TGCAGCTCTGAATCCATGAACACTGAAGCTTTCTTT | CSSESMNTEAFF
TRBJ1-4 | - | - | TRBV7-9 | TGTGCCAGCAGCTTTCCTACAGGTGAAAAACTGTTTTTT | CASSFPTGEKLFF
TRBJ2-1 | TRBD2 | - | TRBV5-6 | TGTGCCAGCAGCAATAGCGGGAGGTCCTACAATGAGCAGTTCTTC | CASSNSGRSYNEQFF
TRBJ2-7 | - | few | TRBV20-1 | TGCAGTGCTTTTAGCTCGGGGAAGAGCTCCTACGAGCAGTACTTC | CSAFSSGKSSYEQYF
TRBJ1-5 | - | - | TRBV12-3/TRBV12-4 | TGTGCCAGCAGCAAAACGACAGGAGAGCCCCAGCATTTT | CASSKTTGEPQHF
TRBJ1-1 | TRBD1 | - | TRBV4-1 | TGCGCCAGCAGCCAGCGGACAGGGGGCGCGAACACTGAAGCTTTCTTT | CASSQRTGGANTEAFF
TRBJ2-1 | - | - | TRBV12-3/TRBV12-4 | TGTGCCAGCATCCGAAATATCGGGGGGCCCAAAAATGAGCAGTTCTTC | CASIRNIGGPKNEQFF
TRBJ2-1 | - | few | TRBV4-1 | TGCGCCAGCAGCCAAGAGAGCACTAGCCTAGGCAATGAGCAGTTCTTC | CASSQESTSLGNEQFF
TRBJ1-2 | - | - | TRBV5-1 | TGCGCCAGCAGCTTGGTACCTCTGCATGGCTACACCTTC | CASSLVPLHGYTF
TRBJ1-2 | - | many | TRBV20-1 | TGCAGTGCGATCCCCCCCCAACAAGGGCCCATAGCTAACTATGGCTACACCTTC | CSAIPPQQGPIANYGYTF
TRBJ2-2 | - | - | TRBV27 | TGTGCCAGCAGTTCCCCACAGGGATCCGGGGAGCTGTTTTTT | CASSSPQGSGELFF
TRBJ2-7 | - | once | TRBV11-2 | TGTGCCAGCAGCGATATCCGGCAGGTAGCTTACGACGAGCAGTACTTC | CASSDIRQVAYDEQYF
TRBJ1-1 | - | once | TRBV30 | TGTGCCTGGAGCCCCCTTGATAGGAACACTGCAGCTTTCTTT | CAWSPLDRNTAAFF
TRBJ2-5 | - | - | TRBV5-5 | TGTGCCAGCAGCTTGGTTGGCCAGGGACAGACCCAGTACTTC | CASSLVGQGQTQYF
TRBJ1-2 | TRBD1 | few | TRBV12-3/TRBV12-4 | TGTGCCAGCAGTGTATACAGGGGATACGGCTACACCTTC | CASSVYRGYGYTF
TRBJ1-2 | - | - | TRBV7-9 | TGTGCCAGCAGCCCCGTTCGGGTCTCCGATAACTATGGCTACACCTTC | CASSPVRVSDNYGYTF
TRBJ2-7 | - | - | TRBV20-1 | TGCAGTGCTATCGGACACACCTACGAGCAGTACTTC | CSAIGHTYEQYF
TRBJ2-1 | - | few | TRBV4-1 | TGCGCCAGCAGCCAAGAGGGGTGGAATGAGCAGTTCTTC | CASSQEGWNEQFF
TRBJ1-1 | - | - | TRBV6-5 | TGTGCCAGCAGTTCGGGGGCAGGCATCTTGAACACTGAAGCTTTCTTT | CASSSGAGILNTEAFF
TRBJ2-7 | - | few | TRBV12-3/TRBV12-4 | TGTGCCAGCAGTTGGGGGAGGTACGAGCAGTACTTC | CASSWGRYEQYF
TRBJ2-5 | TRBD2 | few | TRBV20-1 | TGCAGTGCTAGGGGTGGGGTAGGGGGCGGCGGCGGGAGGGCCGGGACCCAGTACTTC | CSARGGVGGGGGRAGTQYF
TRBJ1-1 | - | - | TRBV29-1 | TGCAGCGTTGAAGACGGAACGGAAATAGCTGAAGCTTTCTTT | CSVEDGTEIAEAFF
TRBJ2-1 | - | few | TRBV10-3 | TGTGCCGCGCCCCGGTTGGCTTTCTACAATGAGCAGTTCTTC | CAAPRLAFYNEQFF
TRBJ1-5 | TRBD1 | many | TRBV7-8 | TGTGCCAGCAGCTTAGTTCTGACCAGGGGGGATCAGCCCCAGCATTTT | CASSLVLTRGDQPQHF
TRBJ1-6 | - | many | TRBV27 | TGTGCCAGCAGTTTCCCCAAGAGGAATTCACCCCTCCACTTT | CASSFPKRNSPLHF
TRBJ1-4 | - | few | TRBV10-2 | TGCGCCAGCAGTGAGGACAGTTCTAATGAAAAACTGTTTTTT | CASSEDSSNEKLFF
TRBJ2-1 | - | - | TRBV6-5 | TGTGCCAGCAGTAAACTCCAGTACACTGAGCAGTTCTTC | CASSKLQYTEQFF
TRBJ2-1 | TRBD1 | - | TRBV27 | TGTGCCAGCAGTCACGGACAGGCCTTACGCTACTCCTACAATGAGCAGTTCTTC | CASSHGQALRYSYNEQFF
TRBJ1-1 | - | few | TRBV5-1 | TGCGCCAGCAGCTTGGAGACAGGCTTGAACACTGAAGCTTTCTTT | CASSLETGLNTEAFF
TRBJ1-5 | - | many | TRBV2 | TGTGCCAGCAGTGAATGGGGTCAGCCCCAGCATTTT | CASSEWGQPQHF
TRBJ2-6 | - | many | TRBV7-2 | TGTGCCAGCAGCTTAGCGAGGAACGTCCTGACTTTC | CASSLARNVLTF
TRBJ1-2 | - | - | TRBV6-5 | TGTGCCAGCAGTTACCAGTCGGGAATGGGCTATGGCTACACCTTC | CASSYQSGMGYGYTF
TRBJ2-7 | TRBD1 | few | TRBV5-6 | TGTGCCAGCAGCCCACCCGGGACAGGGGTCTACGAGCAGTACTTC | CASSPPGTGVYEQYF
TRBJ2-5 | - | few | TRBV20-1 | TGCAGTGCTAGTACCCAAGAGACCCAGTACTTC | CSASTQETQYF
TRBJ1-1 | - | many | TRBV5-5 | TGTGCCAGCAGCTTGCTGTGGAACACTGAAGCTTTCTTT | CASSLLWNTEAFF
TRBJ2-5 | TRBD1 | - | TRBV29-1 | TGCAGCGTTGAATTTACAGGGGGCGCAGAGACCCAGTACTTC | CSVEFTGGAETQYF
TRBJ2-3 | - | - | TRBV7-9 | TGTGCCAGCAGCTTAGTAGAAACAGATACGCAGTATTTT | CASSLVETDTQYF
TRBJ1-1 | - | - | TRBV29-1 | TGCAGCGTTCAGGGGAACACTGAAGCTTTCTTT | CSVQGNTEAFF
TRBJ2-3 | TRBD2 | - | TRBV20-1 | TGCAGTGCTAGAGAACGGCGGGGGGCTCTGGGGGCGCAGTATTTT | CSARERRGALGAQYF
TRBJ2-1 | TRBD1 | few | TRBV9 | TGTGCCAGCAGCGCTACGACAGGGCTCTTCGATGAGCAGTTCTTC | CASSATTGLFDEQFF
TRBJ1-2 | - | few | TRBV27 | TGTGCCAGCAGTCCCCCGGGAGAGGGCTATGGCTACACCTTC | CASSPPGEGYGYTF
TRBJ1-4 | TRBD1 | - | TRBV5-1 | TGCGCCAGCAGCGTGGGACAGAATAATGAAAAACTGTTTTTT | CASSVGQNNEKLFF
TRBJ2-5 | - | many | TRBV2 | TGTGCCAGCAACAAACAGGGTCAAGAGACCCAGTACTTC | CASNKQGQETQYF
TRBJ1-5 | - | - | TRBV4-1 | TGCGCCAGCAGCCAAGATCTTCGGGGGGCGCAAAATCAGCCCCAGCATTTT | CASSQDLRGAQNQPQHF
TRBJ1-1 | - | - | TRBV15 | TGTGCCACCAGCAGAGATCAGCTAATGAACACTGAAGCTTTCTTT | CATSRDQLMNTEAFF
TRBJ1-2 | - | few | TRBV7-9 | TGTGCCAGCAGCCAAGTCACCGGGACCGAGTATGGCTACACCTTC | CASSQVTGTEYGYTF
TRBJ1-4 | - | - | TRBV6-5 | TGTGCCAGCAGTCCATTCGCAACTAATGAAAAACTGTTTTTT | CASSPFATNEKLFF
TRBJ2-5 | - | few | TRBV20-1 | TGCAGTGCTACTCAACAAGAGACCCAGTACTTC | CSATQQETQYF
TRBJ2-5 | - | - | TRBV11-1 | TGTGCCAGCAGCATGAGAACGGAGGGAAGCTCCCAGTACTTC | CASSMRTEGSSQYF
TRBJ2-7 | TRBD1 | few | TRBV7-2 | TGTGCCAGCAGGCAATCGGGACAGGGTAGTTACGAGCAGTACTTC | CASRQSGQGSYEQYF
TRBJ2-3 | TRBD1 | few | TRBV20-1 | TGCAGTGCTAGAGATTGGGGACAGGGAACAGATACGCAGTATTTT | CSARDWGQGTDTQYF
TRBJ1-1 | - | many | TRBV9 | TGTGCCAGCAGCGGCCGAGTGGGGACTGAAGCTTTCTTT | CASSGRVGTEAFF
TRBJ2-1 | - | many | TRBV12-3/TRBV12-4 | TGTGCCAGCAGCGAAGTAGGCGCCTACAATGAGCAGTTCTTC | CASSEVGAYNEQFF